A single sample is the source of the 30 T cell receptor beta chains below, sequenced in a study of early stage breast cancer tumors. The protocol was immunoSEQ multiplex PCR, while the TCRdb copy is restricted to in-frame clones and leaves out a portion. Among some 21,000 clones listed, about 78% were seen once. The material sequenced was blood. The receptors were sampled from a person aged 55 to 69 with breast cancer.

This chain joins TRBV18 and TRBJ2-5; no definite D call. This CDR3 region has 13 residues. Trimming cost V 1 base and J 5 bases, with 8 bases left between them. The V gene's germline CDR1 is KGHSH and CDR2 LQKENI. For the CDR3, the DNA is TGTGCCAGCTCACCACAGGAATCGGAGACCCAGTACTTC. This translates into CASSPQESETQYF.

The chain employs TRBV7-3 and TRBJ2-2, with D possibly being TRBD2 (6 bases). CDR1 is SGHTA and CDR2 is FQGTGA in the germline V gene. The CDR3 runs 16 residues. V was cut by 1 base and J by 6 bases, with 15 bases left in between. The CDR3, as DNA: TGTGCCAGCAGCTTAATGTCGGAGGGCAGCTCCGGGGAGCTGTTTTTT. This codes for CASSLMSEGSSGELFF.

The chain joins TRBV29-1 to TRBJ2-1, with 8 bases that match TRBD1. The length of the CDR3 is 14 residues. CDR1 and CDR2 (germline): SQVTM, ANQGSEA. Trimming at V came to 2 bases and at J to 7 bases, leaving 7 bases not matched to a gene. The chain's CDR3 is CSVEPGTGRNEQFF. The CDR3 DNA is TGCAGCGTTGAACCTGGGACAGGAAGGAATGAGCAGTTCTTC.

The sample holds one count of this clone. The chain couples TRBV4-2 to TRBJ2-6, with D perhaps TRBD1 (5 bases). This CDR3 has 18 residues. Germline-derived CDR1 and CDR2 are LGHNA and YNFKEQ. V was clipped by 0 bases and J by 0 bases, with 12 bases between them. The CDR3 loop reads CASSQDLTGYSGANVLTF. CDR3 sequence (DNA): TGTGCCAGCAGCCAAGATCTTACAGGATACTCTGGGGCCAACGTCCTGACTTTC.

The gene calls are TRBV27 and TRBJ2-1; D call uncertain. Germline lookup yields CDR1 MNHEY and CDR2 SMNVEV (reference sequence). Trimming took off 5 bases at V and 8 bases at J, with 22 bases between the two ends. The CDR3 consists of 16 residues. CDR3 in DNA: TGTGCCAGCAGTATTCTGGGGTTTTCAAACTCCGATGAGCAGTTCTTC. Protein: CASSILGFSNSDEQFF.

The chain employs TRBV5-4 and TRBJ2-7, with 10 bases aligning to TRBD1. J gave up 9 bases and V 0 bases, and 3 bases lay outside the gene matches. The germline CDR1 and CDR2 sequences are SGHNT and YYREEE (reference sequence). The CDR3 is 13 amino acids. The CDR3 DNA reads as TGTGCCAGCAGCTTGGAGACAGGGGGCGGGCAGTACTTC. Residues: CASSLETGGGQYF. Together with reference TRBV5-4 and TRBJ2-7, the CDR3 gives the full variable domain: ETGVTQSPTHLIKTRGQQVTLRCSSQSGHNTVSWYQQALGQGPQFIFQYYREEENGRGNFPPRFSGLQFPNYSSELNVNALELDDSALYLCASSLETGGGQYFGPGTRLTVT.

The chain is built from TRBV2 and TRBJ2-3; D ambiguous. The CDR3 is made up of 14 amino acids. V dropped 6 bases and J dropped 7 bases, with 17 bases sitting between them. CDR1 is SNHLY, CDR2 FYNNEI, per germline. CDR3 sequence: CASRDKIGVHTQYF. CDR3 sequence (DNA): TGTGCCAGCAGAGACAAAATTGGGGTTCATACGCAGTATTTT.

V and J are TRBV6-5 and TRBJ1-2; weak D call: TRBD1 (5 bases). From germline, CDR1 is MNHEY and CDR2 SVGAGI. The CDR3 is 12 residues long. Trimming pared 5 bases from V and 11 bases from J, leaving 15 bases between. The CDR3 is CASSELAPGYTF. CDR3 nucleotide sequence: TGTGCCAGCAGTGAGTTGGCCCCAGGGTACACCTTC.

This chain joins TRBV11-3 and TRBJ2-1; D is unclear. CDR3 length: 14 amino acids. Trimming stripped 5 bases from V and 6 bases from J, with 14 bases between. Per germline, CDR1 SGHNT and CDR2 YENEEA. The CDR3 protein is CASSPPVGFNEQFF. In nucleotides, the CDR3 is TGTGCCAGCAGCCCCCCAGTAGGGTTCAATGAGCAGTTCTTC.

The gene calls are TRBV9 and TRBJ2-2; unclear D gene. The V and J ends lost 0 bases and 7 bases respectively, with 13 bases between them. The CDR3 totals 15 residues. The germline V gene encodes CDR1 SGDLS and CDR2 YYNGEE. This CDR3 reads CASSVDPELGGELFF. CDR3 DNA: TGTGCCAGCAGCGTAGACCCGGAGCTCGGCGGGGAGCTGTTTTTT.

This clone was recorded a few times. The chain is built from TRBV4-1 and TRBJ2-3, with TRBD2 matching 10 bases. Germline V gene lookup returns CDR1 MGHRA and CDR2 YSYEKL. The length of the CDR3 is 15 residues. V was pared by 7 bases and J by 11 bases, with 15 bases of the junction left unmatched. The CDR3 DNA reads as TGCGCCAGCAACGACCCTAGCGGGGGTCTTTATTTGCAGTATTTT. This encodes CASNDPSGGLYLQYF.

The genes are TRBV15 and TRBJ2-1, with 7 nucleotides matching TRBD2. There are 16 residues in the CDR3. V shed 0 bases and J 8 bases; nucleotides not matched to a gene: 10. Germline CDR1 is LNHNV and CDR2 is YYDKDF (reference sequence). The CDR3 coding sequence is TGTGCCACCAGCAGAGATCGGCTAGCGGAGGTATATGAGCAGTTCTTC. Protein sequence: CATSRDRLAEVYEQFF. Combining the CDR3 with reference TRBV15 and TRBJ2-1 gives the whole variable domain DAMVIQNPRYQVTQFGKPVTLSCSQTLNHNVMYWYQQKSSQAPKLLFHYYDKDFNNEADTPDNFQSRRPNTSFCFLDIRSPGLGDTAMYLCATSRDRLAEVYEQFFGPGTRLTVL.

The genes are TRBV19 and TRBJ2-7; TRBD1 matches at 10 bases. Looked up from germline, CDR1 is LNHDA and CDR2 is SQIVND (reference sequence). This CDR3 has 15 residues. With V trimmed by 2 bases and J by 2 bases, 3 bases remained unmatched. The DNA of the CDR3 is TGTGCCAGTAGTATAAGCGGGACAGGGGCCTACGAGCAGTACTTC. Translating it yields CASSISGTGAYEQYF.

The rearrangement uses TRBV7-6 and TRBJ1-5, with D tentatively TRBD1 (5 bases). The germline V and J ends were trimmed by 5 bases and 4 bases, with 9 bases remaining between them. The germline V gene has CDR1 SGHVS and CDR2 FNYEAQ. This CDR3 is 13 amino acids long. CDR3: CASSPGGNQPQHF. CDR3 nucleotides: TGTGCCAGCAGCCCCGGGGGGAATCAGCCCCAGCATTTT. Full variable domain (rest looked up from reference TRBV7-6 and TRBJ1-5): GAGVSQSPRYKVTKRGQDVALRCDPISGHVSLYWYRQALGQGPEFLTYFNYEAQQDKSGLPNDRFSAERPEGSISTLTIQRTEQRDSAMYRCASSPGGNQPQHFGDGTRLSIL.

V is TRBV2 and J is TRBJ2-1; 13 bases fit TRBD2. Trimming at V came to 8 bases and at J to 9 bases, leaving 4 bases not matched to a gene. CDR1 SNHLY and CDR2 FYNNEI come from the germline V gene. This CDR3 has 13 amino acids. The CDR3 DNA is TGTGCCAGCGGACTAGCGGGAGCACCTGAGCAGTTCTTC. This gives the protein CASGLAGAPEQFF.

This chain links TRBV7-9 with TRBJ1-5; TRBD1 agrees at 11 bases. CDR1 is SEHNR, CDR2 FQNEAQ, per germline (reference sequence). This CDR3 contains 15 residues. The V segment lost 4 bases and the J segment 4 bases; nucleotides outside the gene matches: 3. In DNA form, the CDR3 reads TGTGCCAGCAGCTGGGGGACAGGGGGGAATCAGCCCCAGCATTTT. This encodes CASSWGTGGNQPQHF.

This clone appeared a single time. This chain uses TRBV10-3 with TRBJ1-4; possibly TRBD1 for D (6 bases). V lost 7 bases to trimming and J lost 0 bases, with 12 bases between them. The CDR3 is 15 residues long. Germline values: CDR1 ENHRY, CDR2 SYGVKD. CDR3 loop: CAIKDTGTTNEKLFF. The CDR3 coding sequence is TGTGCCATCAAGGATACAGGGACAACTAATGAAAAACTGTTTTTT.

This chain uses TRBV11-3 with TRBJ2-1, with D perhaps given as TRBD1 or TRBD2 (7 bases each). CDR3 length equals 14 residues. V gave up 5 bases and J gave up 5 bases, with 13 bases separating them. Germline V gene lookup returns CDR1 SGHNT and CDR2 YENEEA. CDR3 region: CASSKGAGDNEQFF. The CDR3 region has the DNA TGTGCCAGCAGCAAGGGGGCGGGGGACAATGAGCAGTTCTTC.

The chain joins TRBV6-6 to TRBJ1-1, with 10 positions matching TRBD1. There are 15 residues in the CDR3. With V trimmed by 6 bases and J by 1 base, 5 bases remained unmatched. Looked up from germline, CDR1 is MNHNY and CDR2 is SVGAGI (reference sequence). The CDR3 loop reads CASRGQGGGNTEAFF. DNA of the CDR3: TGTGCCAGCAGAGGACAGGGGGGTGGGAACACTGAAGCTTTCTTT.

The V call is TRBV29-1, the J call TRBJ1-5; D is possibly TRBD1 (5 bases). The length of the CDR3 is 13 residues. Looked up from germline, CDR1 is SQVTM and CDR2 is ANQGSEA. V shed 4 bases and J shed 3 bases, with 10 bases lying between them. The CDR3 is CSVGAQVNQPQHF. The CDR3 nucleotides are TGCAGCGTTGGAGCACAGGTCAATCAGCCCCAGCATTTT.

This chain connects TRBV5-1 to TRBJ1-2; D is perhaps TRBD1 (6 bases). The V and J ends lost 2 bases and 7 bases respectively, with 24 bases between them. The CDR3 is made up of 17 amino acids. Germline CDR1 reads SGHRS; CDR2 reads YFSETQ. The DNA of the CDR3 is TGCGCCAGCAGCTTAGCTCTCCGGGTAGGGGGGATGGCTGGCTACACCTTC. Its translation: CASSLALRVGGMAGYTF.

In its sample, this clone was seen a few times. The chain employs TRBV14 and TRBJ1-6; D is uncertain. CDR3 length: 17 amino acids. Between the trimmed V and J ends, which lost 3 bases and 7 bases, there was a span of 19 bases. Germline loops: CDR1 SGHDN, CDR2 FVKESK. CDR3 bases: TGTGCCAGCAGCCATCTCGGGAGTGGCAGACGCAATTCACCCCTCCACTTT. Its translation is CASSHLGSGRRNSPLHF.

As for this clone: The junction shows a germline mismatch at one end, possibly a read error. The chain links TRBV11-2 to TRBJ2-5; unclear D gene. CDR1 is SGHAT, CDR2 FQNNGV, per germline. CDR3 length: 13 residues. The CDR3 nucleotides read TGTGCCAGCAGCTTACTGCCCCAAGAGGCCCAGTACTTC. It is translated as CASSLLPQEAQYF.

V gene TRBV18 combines with J gene TRBJ2-3; 11 nucleotides line up with TRBD1. Germline CDR1 and CDR2: KGHSH and LQKENI. The CDR3 loop spans 17 amino acids. V trimming: 3 bases; J trimming: 5 bases; junction bases outside the gene matches: 10. In DNA form, the CDR3 reads TGTGCCAGCTCACCGCGAAAGGACAGGGGGCGTGGAGATACGCAGTATTTT. This translates into CASSPRKDRGRGDTQYF. The full variable domain, completed using reference TRBV18 and TRBJ2-3, is NAGVMQNPRHLVRRRGQEARLRCSPMKGHSHVYWYRQLPEEGLKFMVYLQKENIIDESGMPKERFSAEFPKEGPSILRIQQVVRGDSAAYFCASSPRKDRGRGDTQYFGPGTRLTVL.

CDR3 bases: TGCAGCGGGGGACAGGGATCGGACACTGAAGCTTTCTTT. Its protein product is CSGGQGSDTEAFF. V usage is TRBV29-1 and J usage is TRBJ1-1, with TRBD1 identical over 9 bases. Trimming at V came to 7 bases and at J to 3 bases, leaving 6 bases not matched to a gene. The CDR3 has 13 residues. Germline V gene sequence: CDR1 SQVTM, CDR2 ANQGSEA.

The J gene is TRBJ2-3, the V gene TRBV7-2; 9 nucleotides agree with TRBD2. CDR1 is SGHTA, CDR2 FQGNSA, per germline. The CDR3 runs 15 residues. J lost 6 bases, V lost 5 bases, and 9 bases had no gene match. The CDR3 sequence is CASSPPSGGFDTQYF. The DNA of the CDR3 is TGTGCCAGCAGCCCACCCAGCGGGGGGTTTGATACGCAGTATTTT.

This chain joins TRBV25-1 and TRBJ2-2; 11 bases map to TRBD1. The CDR3 sequence is 15 residues long. CDR1 MGHDK and CDR2 SYGVNS come from the germline V gene. V gave up 3 bases and J gave up 4 bases; unmatched junction bases: 1. The CDR3 spells CASSEDRGPTGELFF. CDR3 bases: TGTGCCAGCAGTGAGGACAGGGGGCCCACCGGGGAGCTGTTTTTT.

The chain is built from TRBV21-1 and TRBJ2-7; the D call of TRBD2 is as the table states it, not checked on the DNA. TRBV21-1 is assigned pseudogene status. The CDR3 is made up of 17 amino acids. The CDR3 DNA follows: TGTGCCAGCAGCAAATGTCTGGGGCGGGAGGGATCCTACGAGCAGTACTTC. It codes for CASSKCLGREGSYEQYF.

The chain uses TRBV2 and TRBJ2-7; possible D gene TRBD1, 6 bases. This CDR3 comprises 13 residues. The germline CDR1 and CDR2 sequences are SNHLY and FYNNEI. Trimming took 4 bases from V and 4 from J, leaving 11 bases between them. The CDR3 DNA reads TGTGCCAGCAGTGCACAGGGTGGATACGAGCAGTACTTC. It yields the protein CASSAQGGYEQYF.

This clone was observed a handful of times. The chain combines TRBV7-3 with TRBJ1-1; 10 bases are a match to TRBD1. CDR3 length: 14 residues. Germline CDR1 is SGHTA and CDR2 is FQGTGA. The V gene end was trimmed by 5 bases and the J gene end by 5 bases; junction bases not matched to a gene: 5. The chain's CDR3 is CASSLGTGVTEAFF. The CDR3, as DNA: TGTGCCAGCAGCCTTGGGACAGGGGTTACTGAAGCTTTCTTT.